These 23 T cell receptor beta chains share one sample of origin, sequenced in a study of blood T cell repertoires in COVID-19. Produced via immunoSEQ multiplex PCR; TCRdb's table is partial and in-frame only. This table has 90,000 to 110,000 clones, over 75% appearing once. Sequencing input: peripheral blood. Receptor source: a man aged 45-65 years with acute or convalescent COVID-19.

CDR3 in DNA: TGCGCCAGCAGCGGGGCTAGCGGGGGCCGGGAGCAGTACTTC. It codes for CASSGASGGREQYF. The chain carries TRBV5-1 and TRBJ2-7, with 10 nucleotides matching TRBD2. Germline values: CDR1 SGHRS, CDR2 YFSETQ. The CDR3 length is 14 residues. V gave up 4 bases and J gave up 7 bases; unmatched junction bases: 8.

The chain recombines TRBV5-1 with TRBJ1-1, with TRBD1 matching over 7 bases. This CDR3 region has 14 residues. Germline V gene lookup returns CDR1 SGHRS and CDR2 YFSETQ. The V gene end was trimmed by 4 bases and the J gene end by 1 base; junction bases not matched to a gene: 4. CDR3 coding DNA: TGCGCCAGCAGCCCAGACAGGGAGAACACTGAAGCTTTCTTT. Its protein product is CASSPDRENTEAFF.

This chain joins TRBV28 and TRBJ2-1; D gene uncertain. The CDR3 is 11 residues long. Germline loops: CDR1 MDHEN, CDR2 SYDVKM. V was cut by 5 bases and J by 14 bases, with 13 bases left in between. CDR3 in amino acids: CASSTDLLKFF. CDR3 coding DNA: TGTGCCAGCAGTACCGACTTATTGAAGTTCTTC.

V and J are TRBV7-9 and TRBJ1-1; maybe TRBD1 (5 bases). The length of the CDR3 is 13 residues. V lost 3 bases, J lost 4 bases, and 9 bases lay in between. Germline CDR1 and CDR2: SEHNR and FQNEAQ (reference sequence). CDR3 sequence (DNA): TGTGCCAGCAGCTTCCAGGGTAGCACTGAAGCTTTCTTT. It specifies CASSFQGSTEAFF.

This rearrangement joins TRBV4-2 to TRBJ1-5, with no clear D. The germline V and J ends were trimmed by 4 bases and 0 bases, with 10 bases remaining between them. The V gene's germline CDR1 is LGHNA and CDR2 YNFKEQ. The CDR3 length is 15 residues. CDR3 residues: CASSREAPSNQPQHF. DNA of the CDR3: TGTGCCAGCAGCCGCGAGGCCCCTAGCAATCAGCCCCAGCATTTT.

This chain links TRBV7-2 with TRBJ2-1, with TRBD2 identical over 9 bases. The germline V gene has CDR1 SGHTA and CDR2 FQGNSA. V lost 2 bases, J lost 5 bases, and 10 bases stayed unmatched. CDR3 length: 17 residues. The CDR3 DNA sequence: TGTGCCAGCAGCTTACGGGGGGCTTCTAGCGGGGACAATGAGCAGTTCTTC. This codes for CASSLRGASSGDNEQFF.

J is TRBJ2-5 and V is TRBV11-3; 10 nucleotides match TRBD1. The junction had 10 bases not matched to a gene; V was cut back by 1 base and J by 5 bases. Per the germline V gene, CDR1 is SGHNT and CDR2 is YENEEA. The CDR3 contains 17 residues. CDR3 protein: CASSLGGGQGTSETQYF. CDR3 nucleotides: TGTGCCAGCAGCTTAGGAGGGGGACAGGGGACGTCGGAGACCCAGTACTTC.

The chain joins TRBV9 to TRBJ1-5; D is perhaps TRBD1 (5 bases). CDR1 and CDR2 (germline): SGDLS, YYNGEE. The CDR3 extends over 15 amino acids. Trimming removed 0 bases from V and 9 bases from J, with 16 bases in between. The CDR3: CASSVGDSGRWPQHF. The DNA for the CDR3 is TGTGCCAGCAGCGTAGGGGACTCAGGAAGGTGGCCCCAGCATTTT.

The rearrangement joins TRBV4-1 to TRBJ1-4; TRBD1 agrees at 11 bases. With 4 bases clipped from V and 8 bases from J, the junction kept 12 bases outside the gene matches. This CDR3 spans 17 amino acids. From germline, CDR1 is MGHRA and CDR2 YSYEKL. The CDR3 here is CASSRGTGGVFEEKLFF. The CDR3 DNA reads TGCGCCAGCAGCCGCGGGACAGGGGGTGTTTTTGAGGAAAAACTGTTTTTT.

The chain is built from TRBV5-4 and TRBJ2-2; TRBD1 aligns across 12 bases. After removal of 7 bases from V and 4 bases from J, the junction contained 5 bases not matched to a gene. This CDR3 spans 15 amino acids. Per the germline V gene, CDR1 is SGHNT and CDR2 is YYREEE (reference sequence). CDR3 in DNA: TGTGCCAGCTCCGGGGGACAGGGGGCCACCGGGGAGCTGTTTTTT. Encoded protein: CASSGGQGATGELFF.

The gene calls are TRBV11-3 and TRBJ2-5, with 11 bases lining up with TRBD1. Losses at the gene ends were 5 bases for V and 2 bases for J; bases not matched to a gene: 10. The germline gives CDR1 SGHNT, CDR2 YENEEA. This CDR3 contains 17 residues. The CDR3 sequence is CASSTKRTGGLQETQYF. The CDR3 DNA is TGTGCCAGCAGCACCAAAAGGACAGGGGGCCTACAAGAGACCCAGTACTTC. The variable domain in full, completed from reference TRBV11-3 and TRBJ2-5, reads EAGVVQSPRYKIIEKKQPVAFWCNPISGHNTLYWYLQNLGQGPELLIRYENEEAVDDSQLPKDRFSAERLKGVDSTLKIQPAELGDSAVYLCASSTKRTGGLQETQYFGPGTRLLVL.

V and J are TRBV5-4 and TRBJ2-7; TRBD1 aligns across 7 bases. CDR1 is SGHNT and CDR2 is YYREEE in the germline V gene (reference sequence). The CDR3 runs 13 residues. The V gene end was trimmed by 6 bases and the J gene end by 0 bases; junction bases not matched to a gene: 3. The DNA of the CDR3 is TGTGCCAGCACACGGACAGGCTCCTACGAGCAGTACTTC. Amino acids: CASTRTGSYEQYF.

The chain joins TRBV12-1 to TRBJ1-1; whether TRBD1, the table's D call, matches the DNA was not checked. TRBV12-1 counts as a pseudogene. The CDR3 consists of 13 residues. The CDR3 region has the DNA TGTGCCAGTCCCGACAGGAAGAACACTGAAGCTTTCTTT. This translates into CASPDRKNTEAFF.

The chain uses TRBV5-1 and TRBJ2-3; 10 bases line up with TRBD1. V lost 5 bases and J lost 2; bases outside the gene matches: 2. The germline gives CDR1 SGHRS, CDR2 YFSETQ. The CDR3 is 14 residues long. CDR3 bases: TGCGCCAGCAGGACAGGGGGCTTCACAGATACGCAGTATTTT. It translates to CASRTGGFTDTQYF.

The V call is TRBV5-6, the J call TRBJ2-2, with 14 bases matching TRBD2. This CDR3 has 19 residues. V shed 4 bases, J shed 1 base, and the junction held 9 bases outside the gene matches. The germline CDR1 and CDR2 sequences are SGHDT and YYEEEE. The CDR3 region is CASSDITGTSGRNTGELFF. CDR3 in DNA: TGTGCCAGCAGCGATATTACCGGGACTAGCGGGAGGAACACCGGGGAGCTGTTTTTT.

The CDR3 DNA sequence: TGTGCCAGCAGTGAAAGGGGGTTCGGAAACACCATATATTTT. Translated, it gives CASSERGFGNTIYF. The V call is TRBV2, the J call TRBJ1-3, with D possibly matching TRBD1 (6 bases). The CDR3 length is 14 residues. V lost 2 bases and J 4 bases, leaving 9 bases between the germline ends. Germline V gives CDR1 SNHLY, CDR2 FYNNEI.

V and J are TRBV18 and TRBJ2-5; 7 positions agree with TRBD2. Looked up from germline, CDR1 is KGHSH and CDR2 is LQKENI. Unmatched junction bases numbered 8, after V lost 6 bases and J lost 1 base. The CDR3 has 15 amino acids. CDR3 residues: CASSPDSSGQETQYF. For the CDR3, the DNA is TGTGCCAGCTCGCCCGATTCTAGCGGCCAAGAGACCCAGTACTTC.

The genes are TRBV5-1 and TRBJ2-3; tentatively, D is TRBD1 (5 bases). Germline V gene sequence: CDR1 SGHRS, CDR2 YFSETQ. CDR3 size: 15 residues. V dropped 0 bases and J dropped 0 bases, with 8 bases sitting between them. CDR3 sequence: CASSLGGQSTDTQYF. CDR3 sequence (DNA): TGCGCCAGCAGCTTGGGGGGCCAAAGCACAGATACGCAGTATTTT.

This CDR3 is CASSTGLAGGDEQFF. In DNA, the CDR3 is TGTGCCAGCAGCACAGGACTAGCGGGAGGCGATGAGCAGTTCTTC. This chain uses TRBV7-3 with TRBJ2-1; 14 bases are shared with TRBD2. This CDR3 comprises 15 residues. V lost 5 bases to trimming and J lost 8 bases; unmatched junction nucleotides: 5. Germline V CDR1 and CDR2: SGHTA, FQGTGA. Combining the CDR3 with reference TRBV7-3 and TRBJ2-1 gives the whole variable domain GAGVSQTPSNKVTEKGKYVELRCDPISGHTALYWYRQSLGQGPEFLIYFQGTGAADDSGLPNDRFFAVRPEGSVSTLKIQRTERGDSAVYLCASSTGLAGGDEQFFGPGTRLTVL.

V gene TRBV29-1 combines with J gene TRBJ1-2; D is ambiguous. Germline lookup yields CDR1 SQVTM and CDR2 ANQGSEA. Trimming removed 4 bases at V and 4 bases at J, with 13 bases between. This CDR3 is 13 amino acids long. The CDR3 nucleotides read TGCAGCGTTGTCTCTCAGGAGGTCTATGGCTACACCTTC. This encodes CSVVSQEVYGYTF.

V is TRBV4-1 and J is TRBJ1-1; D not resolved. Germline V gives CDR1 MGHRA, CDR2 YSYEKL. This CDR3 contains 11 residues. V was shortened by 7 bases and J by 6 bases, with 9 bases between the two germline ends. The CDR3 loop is CASMGVAEAFF. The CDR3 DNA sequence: TGCGCCAGCATGGGAGTGGCTGAAGCTTTCTTT.

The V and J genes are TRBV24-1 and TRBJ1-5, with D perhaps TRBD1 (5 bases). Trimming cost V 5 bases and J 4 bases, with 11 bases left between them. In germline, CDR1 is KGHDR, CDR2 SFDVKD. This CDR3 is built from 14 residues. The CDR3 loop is CATSAREVNQPQHF. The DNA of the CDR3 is TGTGCCACCAGTGCCAGGGAGGTGAATCAGCCCCAGCATTTT.

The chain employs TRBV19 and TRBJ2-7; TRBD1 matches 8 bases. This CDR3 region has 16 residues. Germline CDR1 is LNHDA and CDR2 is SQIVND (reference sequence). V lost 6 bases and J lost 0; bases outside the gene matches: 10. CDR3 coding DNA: TGTGCCAGTAGGGAGGCTAACAGGGGGAGCTCCTACGAGCAGTACTTC. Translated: CASREANRGSSYEQYF.